Given below is one T cell receptor (beta chain) in context. This record comes from a study of T cell responses to AZD1222 COVID-19 vaccine. The table came from immunoSEQ multiplex PCR; TCRdb's copy has only in-frame clones and leaves some out. The table includes approximately 82,000 clones, approximately 85% detected once. The V end lost 0 bases, the J end lost 3 bases, and 6 bases lay between the germline ends. The CDR3 length is 14 residues. Germline values: CDR1 KGHSY, CDR2 FQNENV. This receptor was obtained from an adult in good health. The gene calls are TRBV16 and TRBJ1-5, with D possibly TRBD1 on 5 matching bases. The specimen comprised peripheral blood, sampled on day 0 of AZD1222 vaccination. CDR3 sequence (DNA): TGTGCCAGCAGCCAATCGGACACCAATCAGCCCCAGCATTTT. Amino acid sequence: CASSQSDTNQPQHF.